This T cell receptor (beta chain) emerged from a study of T cell responses to AZD1222 COVID-19 vaccine. The protocol was immunoSEQ multiplex PCR, while the TCRdb copy is restricted to in-frame clones and leaves out a portion. The sample holds about 150,000 clones; just over 90% are singletons and the top ten take around 1.8%. Study-wide findings and caveats: Variant regions that are unmutated are reportedly the target of nearly half of spike-specific TCRs. Baseline serology detected seropositivity in only a handful of AZD1222 recipients.

Worth noting for this clone: Its target is unknown.

Second doses at about 4 or about 12 weeks were pooled. V shed 5 bases and J 7 bases; nucleotides not matched to a gene: 9. This CDR3 has 15 residues. Germline loops: CDR1 SGHRS, CDR2 YFSETQ. The sample was peripheral blood, taken 28 days after the second AZD1222 dose. The chain employs TRBV5-1 and TRBJ1-4; 9 positions agree with TRBD1. This receptor was obtained from an adult who received the AZD1222 COVID-19 vaccine. CDR3 nucleotide sequence: TGCGCCAGCAGGATGGACAGGGGCGTTGGTGAAAAACTGTTTTTT. This gives the protein CASRMDRGVGEKLFF.